Listed below are T cell receptor beta chains from one sample, sequenced in a study of blood T cell repertoires in COVID-19. This table comes from immunoSEQ multiplex PCR, and its TCRdb copy is limited to in-frame clones, with some not included. Of a few hundred thousand clones listed, about nine tenths were seen once; the top ten hold about 4%. What was sequenced was PBMCs or T cells enriched from blood (not recorded which). The receptor set was obtained from a man aged 30 to 45 who had recovered from COVID-19. The CDR3 runs from the conserved cysteine through the conserved F or W. Each record gives: D gene, clone size, V gene, J gene, CDR3 protein, CDR3 DNA. The D gene is left open where the match is weak. Clone size is given for some rows only: seen once, a few or many times, or a class if the clone is expanded.

>TRBD2|-|TRBV13|TRBJ2-1
CASSLSGRAFVEQFF
TGTGCCAGCAGCCTTAGCGGGAGGGCTTTCGTTGAGCAGTTCTTC
>-|-|TRBV27|TRBJ1-3
CASSLRRGNTIYF
TGTGCCAGCAGTTTAAGGAGGGGAAACACCATATATTTT
>-|-|TRBV2|TRBJ1-1
CASRPVSGSKGTEAFF
TGTGCCAGCAGACCCGTATCGGGGTCAAAGGGCACTGAAGCTTTCTTT
>TRBD2|-|TRBV19|TRBJ2-1
CASSSPGLAGIEQFF
TGTGCCAGTAGTAGCCCGGGACTAGCGGGGATTGAGCAGTTCTTC
>-|-|TRBV2|TRBJ2-3
CASESGEPTDTQYF
TGTGCCAGCGAGTCGGGGGAACCCACAGATACGCAGTATTTT
>-|-|TRBV10-1|TRBJ2-2
CASSNRDGANTGELFF
TGCGCCAGCAGCAACAGGGATGGGGCGAACACCGGGGAGCTGTTTTTT
>TRBD1|-|TRBV29-1|TRBJ1-5
CSVGQGGNQPQHF
TGCAGCGTTGGACAGGGGGGGAATCAGCCCCAGCATTTT
>-|-|TRBV6-5|TRBJ2-6
CASRGGAGANVLTF
TGTGCCAGCAGAGGGGGGGCTGGGGCCAACGTCCTGACTTTC
>TRBD1|-|TRBV28|TRBJ1-2
CASSLLGQGEYGYTF
TGTGCCAGCAGTTTATTGGGACAGGGGGAATATGGCTACACCTTC
>TRBD1|-|TRBV28|TRBJ1-1
CASSSDRFEAFF
TGTGCCAGCAGTTCGGACAGGTTTGAAGCTTTCTTT
>TRBD2|-|TRBV3-1/TRBV3-2|TRBJ2-1
CASSQDRGGEQFF
TGTGCCAGCAGCCAAGATCGGGGGGGTGAGCAGTTCTTC
>-|few|TRBV29-1|TRBJ1-2
CSVETALSGAPNYGYTF
TGCAGCGTTGAAACGGCCCTTTCAGGGGCCCCTAACTATGGCTACACCTTC
>-|once|TRBV5-1|TRBJ2-6
CASSLVGDGANVLTF
TGCGCCAGCAGCTTGGTCGGAGACGGGGCCAACGTCCTGACTTTC
>-|-|TRBV28|TRBJ2-7
CASSGPPAVPFEYF
TGTGCCAGCAGTGGCCCCCCCGCGGTGCCCTTTGAGTACTTC
>TRBD2|once|TRBV5-1|TRBJ2-5
CASSSWTSGGVQETQYF
TGCGCCAGCAGCTCTTGGACTAGCGGGGGAGTACAAGAGACCCAGTACTTC
>TRBD1|-|TRBV11-3|TRBJ2-7
CASSSLTRTGANYEQYF
TGTGCCAGCAGCTCATTAACCCGGACAGGGGCAAACTACGAGCAGTACTTC
>-|-|TRBV15|TRBJ2-7
CATSPGDNSNEQYF
TGTGCCACCAGCCCAGGGGACAATAGTAACGAGCAGTACTTC
>-|once|TRBV21-1|TRBJ2-5
CASSPPRRLAGETQYF
TGTGCCAGCAGCCCCCCTCGGAGACTAGCCGGTGAGACCCAGTACTTC
>-|-|TRBV5-1|TRBJ2-2
CASSPVTTGIMNTGELFF
TGCGCCAGCAGCCCAGTCACAACAGGGATAATGAACACCGGGGAGCTGTTTTTT
>TRBD1|-|TRBV19|TRBJ1-5
CASSRRDRVSGDNQPQHF
TGTGCCAGTAGTCGACGGGACAGGGTCTCTGGCGACAATCAGCCCCAGCATTTT
>TRBD1|-|TRBV5-1|TRBJ1-3
CASSLAGTGLGNTIYF
TGCGCCAGCAGCTTGGCCGGGACAGGGTTAGGAAACACCATATATTTT
>-|-|TRBV7-2|TRBJ1-1
CASSLPRTRINTEAFF
TGTGCCAGCAGCTTACCAAGGACACGGATAAACACTGAAGCTTTCTTT
>-|-|TRBV14|TRBJ1-1
CASKRGLNTEAFF
TGTGCCAGCAAGCGGGGTCTGAACACTGAAGCTTTCTTT
>TRBD2|-|TRBV27|TRBJ2-1
CASRSGRASNEQFF
TGTGCCAGCAGAAGCGGGAGGGCCTCCAATGAGCAGTTCTTC
>-|-|TRBV28|TRBJ1-4
CASSLRRAEKLFF
TGTGCCAGCAGCCTGCGGCGGGCTGAAAAACTGTTTTTT
>TRBD1|once|TRBV7-7|TRBJ2-3
CASSLTRPRGDTQYF
TGTGCTAGCAGCCTCACGCGCCCCAGGGGGGATACGCAGTATTTT
>-|-|TRBV7-9|TRBJ2-7
CASSLAIGGRSYEQYF
TGTGCCAGCAGCTTAGCTATCGGGGGGCGAAGCTACGAGCAGTACTTC
>TRBD1|-|TRBV14|TRBJ2-4
CASSRALGTGGDIQYF
TGTGCCAGCAGCCGAGCATTAGGGACAGGAGGAGACATTCAGTACTTC
>TRBD1|-|TRBV19|TRBJ2-7
CASSGTGGGDEQYF
TGTGCCAGTTCTGGGACAGGGGGGGGAGACGAGCAGTACTTC
>TRBD2|-|TRBV7-9|TRBJ2-5
CASSFGVLAGEQETQYF
TGTGCCAGCAGCTTCGGAGTACTAGCGGGGGAGCAAGAGACCCAGTACTTC
>TRBD1|-|TRBV27|TRBJ1-1
CASSSYLRQGARGTEAFF
TGTGCCAGCAGTTCGTACCTGCGACAGGGGGCGCGAGGCACTGAAGCTTTCTTT
>TRBD2|once|TRBV11-3|TRBJ2-1
CASSGTSGRYNEQFF
TGTGCCAGTTCCGGGACTAGCGGGAGGTACAATGAGCAGTTCTTC